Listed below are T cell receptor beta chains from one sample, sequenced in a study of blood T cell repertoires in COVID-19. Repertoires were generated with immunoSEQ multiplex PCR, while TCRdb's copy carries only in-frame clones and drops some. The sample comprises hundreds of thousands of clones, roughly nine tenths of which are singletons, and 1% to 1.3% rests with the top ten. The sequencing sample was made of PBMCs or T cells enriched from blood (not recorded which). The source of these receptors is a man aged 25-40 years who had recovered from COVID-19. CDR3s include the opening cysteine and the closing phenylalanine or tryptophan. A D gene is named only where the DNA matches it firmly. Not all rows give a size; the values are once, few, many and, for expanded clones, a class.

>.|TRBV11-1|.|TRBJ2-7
CASSLDPGSGYEQYF
TGTGCCAGCAGCTTAGATCCGGGTAGCGGCTACGAGCAGTACTTC
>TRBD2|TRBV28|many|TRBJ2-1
CASILTSGLGEQFF
TGTGCCAGCATTTTGACTAGCGGGTTAGGTGAGCAGTTCTTC
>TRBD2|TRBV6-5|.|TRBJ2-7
CASSRAAGVGYEQYF
TGTGCCAGCAGTCGGGCAGCGGGAGTTGGCTACGAGCAGTACTTC
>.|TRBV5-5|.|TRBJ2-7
CASSLLETTYEQYF
TGTGCCAGCAGCTTGCTGGAGACGACCTACGAGCAGTACTTC
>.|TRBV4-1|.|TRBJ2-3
CASSPHPLPGDTQYF
TGCGCCAGCAGCCCCCACCCTTTACCGGGAGATACGCAGTATTTT
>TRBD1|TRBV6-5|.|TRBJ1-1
CASSYRQGFTEAFF
TGTGCCAGCAGTTACCGACAGGGATTTACTGAAGCTTTCTTT
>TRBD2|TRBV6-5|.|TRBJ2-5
CASHEVGTIGQTQYF
TGTGCCAGCCACGAAGTTGGGACTATCGGTCAGACCCAGTACTTC
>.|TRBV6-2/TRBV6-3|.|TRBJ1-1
CASSLLSLDRNTEAFF
TGTGCCAGCAGTCTTTTATCGTTGGACAGAAATACTGAAGCTTTCTTT
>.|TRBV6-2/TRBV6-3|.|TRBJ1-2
CASSPQGTTVYGYTF
TGTGCCAGCAGCCCCCAGGGGACGACCGTGTATGGCTACACCTTC
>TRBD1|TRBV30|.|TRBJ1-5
CAWSAKGAQPQHF
TGTGCCTGGAGTGCCAAGGGGGCTCAGCCCCAGCATTTT
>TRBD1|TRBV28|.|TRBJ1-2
CASSFYRGHYGYTF
TGTGCCAGCAGTTTCTACAGGGGGCACTATGGCTACACCTTC
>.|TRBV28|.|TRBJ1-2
CASSFGIGNGYTF
TGTGCCAGCAGTTTCGGGATCGGCAATGGCTACACCTTC
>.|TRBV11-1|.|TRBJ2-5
CASSTIHGLTSETQYF
TGTGCCAGCAGCACTATCCACGGGTTAACCAGTGAGACCCAGTACTTC
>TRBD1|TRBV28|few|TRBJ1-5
CASSFPHGTGNQPQHF
TGTGCCAGCAGTTTTCCCCACGGGACAGGGAATCAGCCCCAGCATTTT
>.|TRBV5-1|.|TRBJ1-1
CASSPQGYNTEAFF
TGCGCCAGCAGCCCCCAGGGGTATAACACTGAAGCTTTCTTT
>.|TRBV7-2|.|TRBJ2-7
CASSLTLPGYEQYF
TGTGCCAGCAGCCTTACCCTGCCGGGCTACGAGCAGTACTTC
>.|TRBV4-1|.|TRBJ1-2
CASSQDRSGAPPRNYGYTF
TGCGCCAGCAGCCAAGATCGGTCAGGGGCACCTCCTCGAAACTATGGCTACACCTTC
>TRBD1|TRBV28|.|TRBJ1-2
CASSSGTGRLGYTF
TGTGCCAGCAGTTCCGGGACAGGGCGTCTCGGCTACACCTTC
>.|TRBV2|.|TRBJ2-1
CASSENSREQFF
TGTGCCAGCAGTGAAAATAGCAGAGAGCAGTTCTTC
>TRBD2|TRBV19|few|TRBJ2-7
CASSIVAGVRSYEQYF
TGTGCCAGTAGTATAGTTGCGGGAGTGAGGTCCTACGAGCAGTACTTC
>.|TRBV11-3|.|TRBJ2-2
CASSSRQGELFF
TGTGCCAGCAGCTCAAGACAGGGGGAGCTGTTTTTT
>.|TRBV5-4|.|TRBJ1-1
CASSSMAGRTEAFF
TGTGCCAGCAGCTCAATGGCGGGGAGGACTGAAGCTTTCTTT
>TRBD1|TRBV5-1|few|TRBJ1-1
CASSGPGQHINTEAFF
TGCGCCAGCAGCGGGCCGGGACAGCATATAAACACTGAAGCTTTCTTT
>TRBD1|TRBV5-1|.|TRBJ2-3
CASSLGRGLTDTQYF
TGCGCCAGCAGCCTAGGCAGGGGGCTAACAGATACGCAGTATTTT
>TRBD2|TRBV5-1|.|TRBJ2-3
CASSANPGLASDTQYF
TGCGCCAGCAGCGCGAATCCGGGACTAGCTTCAGATACGCAGTATTTT
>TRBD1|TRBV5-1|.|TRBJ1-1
CASSFAGQENTEAFF
TGCGCCAGCAGCTTTGCGGGACAGGAGAACACTGAAGCTTTCTTT
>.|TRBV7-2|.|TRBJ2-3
CASSLGFRRGDTQYF
TGTGCCAGCAGCTTAGGATTTAGGCGGGGAGATACGCAGTATTTT
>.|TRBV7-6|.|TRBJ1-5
CASSPDTSNQPQHF
TGTGCCAGCAGTCCCGACACGAGCAATCAGCCCCAGCATTTT
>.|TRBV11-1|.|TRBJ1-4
CASRFGTNEKLFF
TGTGCCAGCAGATTCGGAACTAATGAAAAACTGTTTTTT
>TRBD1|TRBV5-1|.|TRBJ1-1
CASSPGQGEAFF
TGCGCCAGCAGCCCGGGACAGGGCGAAGCTTTCTTT
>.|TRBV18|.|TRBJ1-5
CASSPEERQPQHF
TGTGCCAGCTCACCAGAGGAGAGGCAGCCCCAGCATTTT
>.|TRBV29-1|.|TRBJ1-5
CSVGGAANQPQHF
TGCAGCGTGGGGGGGGCAGCCAATCAGCCCCAGCATTTT
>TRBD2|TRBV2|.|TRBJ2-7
CASSVTSGRGEQYF
TGTGCCAGCAGTGTGACTAGCGGGAGAGGTGAGCAGTACTTC
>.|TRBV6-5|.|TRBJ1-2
CASSYSQGWVFGYTF
TGTGCCAGCAGTTACTCGCAGGGATGGGTCTTTGGCTACACCTTC
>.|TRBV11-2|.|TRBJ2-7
CASSLDLAVGSYEQYF
TGTGCCAGCAGCTTAGATTTAGCAGTAGGCTCCTACGAGCAGTACTTC
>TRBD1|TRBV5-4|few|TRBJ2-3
CASNLMGTGKKDTQYF
TGTGCCAGCAACTTGATGGGGACAGGGAAGAAAGATACGCAGTATTTT
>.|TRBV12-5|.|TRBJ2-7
CASGRSDRTYEQYF
TGTGCTAGTGGTCGCTCGGACAGAACCTACGAGCAGTACTTC
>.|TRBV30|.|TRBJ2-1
CAWSVLDSYNEQFF
TGTGCCTGGAGTGTACTTGACTCCTACAATGAGCAGTTCTTC
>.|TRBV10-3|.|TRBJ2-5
CAISGSGTQETQYF
TGTGCCATCAGTGGATCGGGTACACAAGAGACCCAGTACTTC
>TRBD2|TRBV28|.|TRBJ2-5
CASSNGGLVFKTQYF
TGTGCCAGCTCGAACGGGGGACTAGTCTTTAAGACCCAGTACTTC
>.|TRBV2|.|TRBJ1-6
CASKVQGRFYNSPLHF
TGTGCCAGCAAGGTCCAGGGGCGGTTTTATAATTCACCCCTCCACTTT
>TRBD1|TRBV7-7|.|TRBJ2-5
CASRPTGQQETQYF
TGTGCCAGCAGACCCACGGGACAGCAAGAGACCCAGTACTTC